These 29 T cell receptor beta chains were sequenced from one sample in a study of radiotherapy plus CTLA-4 blockade in lung cancer. Sequenced by immunoSEQ multiplex PCR; TCRdb stores in-frame clones only, minus some. The data show 30,000 or so clones, approximately 66% seen once. The sample consisted of peripheral blood, taken from a patient treated with radiotherapy plus ipilimumab. These TCRs come from a human donor with non-small cell lung cancer who had stable disease on radiotherapy plus ipilimumab.

The chain employs TRBV5-6 and TRBJ2-1; no clear D gene. Germline V gene data show CDR1 as SGHDT and CDR2 as YYEEEE. This CDR3 is 15 amino acids long. Trimming took 5 bases from V and 4 from J, leaving 16 bases between them. This CDR3 reads CASSFRVGTYNEQFF. CDR3 coding DNA: TGTGCCAGCAGTTTTAGGGTGGGTACTTACAATGAGCAGTTCTTC.

This clone showed up just a few times. The chain uses TRBV7-9 and TRBJ1-5, with 11 nucleotides matching TRBD1. Germline CDR1 reads SEHNR; CDR2 reads FQNEAQ (reference sequence). CDR3 length: 15 amino acids. V trimming: 5 bases; J trimming: 7 bases; junction bases outside the gene matches: 7. The CDR3 bases are TGTGCCAGCAGCCCCGGGACAGGGGGAGAACAGCCCCAGCATTTT. Encoded protein: CASSPGTGGEQPQHF.

This chain uses TRBV5-6 with TRBJ2-5; D perhaps matches TRBD1 (6 bases). The better agreement between TRBJ2-7 and the DNA end casts doubt on the J call. The CDR3 spans 14 residues. The germline gives CDR1 SGHDT, CDR2 YYEEEE. CDR3 sequence (DNA): TGTGCCAGCAGCTGGGGACAAGGGGGATACGAGCAGTACTTC. Its translation: CASSWGQGGYEQYF.

This chain joins TRBV7-2 and TRBJ1-1, with no clear D. Germline lookup yields CDR1 SGHTA and CDR2 FQGNSA. V dropped 4 bases and J dropped 3 bases, with 3 bases sitting between them. The CDR3 consists of 11 residues. In DNA form, the CDR3 reads TGTGCCAGCAGCTATGACACTGAAGCTTTCTTT. Its protein product is CASSYDTEAFF. Using reference TRBV7-2 and TRBJ1-1 for the parts outside the CDR3, the full variable domain is GAGVSQSPSNKVTEKGKDVELRCDPISGHTALYWYRQSLGQGLEFLIYFQGNSAPDKSGLPSDRFSAERTGGSVSTLTIQRTQQEDSAVYLCASSYDTEAFFGQGTRLTVV.

V gene TRBV7-3 combines with J gene TRBJ2-1; TRBD2 is a possible D gene (5 bases). The CDR3 runs 15 residues. Deletions cut 2 bases from V and 7 bases from J, with 15 bases between. Germline V gene data show CDR1 as SGHTA and CDR2 as FQGTGA. The DNA for the CDR3 is TGTGCCAGCAGCTTAGGGTCTAGCCGGTTAAATGAGCAGTTCTTC. This translates into CASSLGSSRLNEQFF. Filled out from reference TRBV7-3 and TRBJ2-1, the complete variable domain reads GAGVSQTPSNKVTEKGKYVELRCDPISGHTALYWYRQSLGQGPEFLIYFQGTGAADDSGLPNDRFFAVRPEGSVSTLKIQRTERGDSAVYLCASSLGSSRLNEQFFGPGTRLTVL.

This clone was seen a single time. The J gene is TRBJ2-3, the V gene TRBV5-4; D unresolved. CDR3 length: 12 residues. Trimming stripped 6 bases from V and 3 bases from J, with 8 bases between. Germline V gives CDR1 SGHNT, CDR2 YYREEE (reference sequence). DNA of the CDR3: TGTGCCAGCACTACGGATACAGATACGCAGTATTTT. This translates into CASTTDTDTQYF.

CDR3 protein: CASSEFEGFSGPSNIQYF. As DNA, the CDR3 is TGTGCCAGCAGTGAATTTGAGGGGTTTTCCGGACCGTCGAACATTCAGTACTTC. The rearrangement joins TRBV25-1 to TRBJ2-4; possibly TRBD1 or TRBD2 for D (5 bases each). Germline lookup yields CDR1 MGHDK and CDR2 SYGVNS. This CDR3 has 18 residues. V was clipped by 1 base and J by 7 bases, with 23 bases between them.

This sequence joins TRBV28 and TRBJ2-2; D call uncertain. From germline, CDR1 is MDHEN and CDR2 SYDVKM. Trimming left V 1 base short and J 3 bases short, with 3 bases between. The CDR3 has 13 residues. The CDR3 DNA is TGTGCCAGCAGTTTATCTGACACCGGGGAGCTGTTTTTT. Translation: CASSLSDTGELFF.

The chain has TRBV7-6 and TRBJ2-1; possibly TRBD2 for D (8 bases). In germline, CDR1 is SGHVS, CDR2 FNYEAQ. The CDR3 runs to 15 residues. Trimming pared 5 bases from V and 6 bases from J, leaving 17 bases between. CDR3 coding DNA: TGTGCCAGCAGCATCACAGGGGCGGGAGGCAATGAGCAGTTCTTC. Translated, it gives CASSITGAGGNEQFF.

The rearrangement joins TRBV6-6 to TRBJ1-1; 7 bases are a match to TRBD1. Trimming cost V 7 bases and J 11 bases; bases outside gene matches: 13. The CDR3 has 13 amino acids. Per germline, CDR1 MNHNY and CDR2 SVGAGI (reference sequence). The CDR3 nucleotides read TGTGCCAGCATATCAGGACAGGAGCAAGAGGCTTTCTTT. Its translation is CASISGQEQEAFF.

V gene TRBV25-1 combines with J gene TRBJ1-2; the D is unclear. Trimming took 4 bases from V and 4 from J, leaving 13 bases between them. From germline, CDR1 is MGHDK and CDR2 SYGVNS. The CDR3 covers 14 residues. This CDR3 is CASSGRGEIYGYTF. The CDR3, as DNA: TGTGCCAGCAGTGGTCGTGGGGAGATCTATGGCTACACCTTC.

The chain carries TRBV11-3 and TRBJ2-7; no reliable D call. Germline values: CDR1 SGHNT, CDR2 YENEEA. CDR3 size: 11 residues. Trimming removed 0 bases at V and 6 bases at J, with 3 bases between. For the CDR3, the DNA is TGTGCCAGCAGCTTAGAGGGCGAGCAGTACTTC. This sequence encodes CASSLEGEQYF.

This clone has more than one count but fewer than ten. This chain connects TRBV9 to TRBJ1-2, with TRBD1 matching over 9 bases. Germline CDR1 SGDLS, CDR2 YYNGEE. The CDR3 length is 17 residues. The V gene end was trimmed by 4 bases and the J gene end by 2 bases; junction bases not matched to a gene: 12. The CDR3 here is CASSSPGQGRFNYGYTF. The CDR3 DNA is TGTGCCAGCAGCTCTCCGGGACAGGGTCGGTTCAACTATGGCTACACCTTC. Full variable domain (remainder filled in from reference TRBV9 and TRBJ1-2): DSGVTQTPKHLITATGQRVTLRCSPRSGDLSVYWYQQSLDQGLQFLIQYYNGEERAKGNILERFSAQQFPDLHSELNLSSLELGDSALYFCASSSPGQGRFNYGYTFGSGTRLTVV.

V is TRBV15 and J is TRBJ2-7; the D gene is possibly TRBD1 (6 bases). The germline V gene encodes CDR1 LNHNV and CDR2 YYDKDF (reference sequence). The CDR3 totals 15 residues. The V end was cut by 6 bases, the J end by 2 bases, with 17 bases between. In nucleotides, the CDR3 is TGTGCCACCAGTACAGGACAGCTCGCTGCCTACGAGCAGTACTTC. Its translation is CATSTGQLAAYEQYF.

V is TRBV2 and J is TRBJ2-1; TRBD2 matches 10 bases. The V gene end was trimmed by 4 bases and the J gene end by 4 bases; junction bases not matched to a gene: 1. CDR3 length: 14 residues. Looked up from germline, CDR1 is SNHLY and CDR2 is FYNNEI. CDR3 loop: CASSGTSGYNEQFF. DNA of the CDR3: TGTGCCAGCAGTGGGACTAGCGGTTACAATGAGCAGTTCTTC. The full variable domain, rest sourced from reference TRBV2 and TRBJ2-1, is EPEVTQTPSHQVTQMGQEVILRCVPISNHLYFYWYRQILGQKVEFLVSFYNNEISEKSEIFDDQFSVERPDGSNFTLKIRSTKLEDSAMYFCASSGTSGYNEQFFGPGTRLTVL.

This clone came up once. Mismatch with germline at one junction end may stem from a read error. In DNA, the CDR3 is TGTGCCACCAGCCCTGGATTGAACACTGAAGCTTTCTTT. It encodes CATSPGLNTEAFF. V usage is TRBV14 and J usage is TRBJ1-1; D uncertain. There are 13 residues in the CDR3. The germline V gene has CDR1 SGHDN and CDR2 FVKESK.

V usage is TRBV7-7 and J usage is TRBJ2-2, with TRBD2 matching 7 bases. The CDR3 is made up of 15 amino acids. Germline CDR1 and CDR2: SSHAT and FNYEAQ (reference sequence). CDR3 region: CASGTATGGNGELFF. CDR3 nucleotide sequence: TGTGCTAGCGGCACGGCCACGGGAGGAAACGGGGAGCTGTTTTTT.

V and J are TRBV27 and TRBJ2-1, with TRBD2 identical over 9 bases. From germline, CDR1 is MNHEY and CDR2 SMNVEV (reference sequence). The length of the CDR3 is 16 residues. Unmatched junction bases numbered 14, after V lost 8 bases and J lost 6 bases. This CDR3 is CASREYSGSRGNEQFF. In DNA form, the CDR3 reads TGTGCCAGCCGAGAGTATAGCGGGAGTAGGGGCAATGAGCAGTTCTTC.

This sequence joins TRBV10-1 and TRBJ2-1; D possibly corresponds to TRBD1 (7 bases). Trimming left V 7 bases short and J 8 bases short, with 21 bases between. There are 15 residues in the CDR3. Germline V gives CDR1 WNHNN, CDR2 SYGVQD (reference sequence). In DNA, the CDR3 is TGCGCCAGCACCAGGGGGGCTGTAACCAGCGATGAGCAGTTCTTC. Its translation: CASTRGAVTSDEQFF.

This clone has only a few counts. The CDR3, as DNA: TGTGCCAGCAGTTTAAATAGTTTGCGGGACAGAAAATTATACGAGCAGTACTTC. Translation: CASSLNSLRDRKLYEQYF. The rearrangement joins TRBV27 to TRBJ2-7; a possible D gene is TRBD1 (7 bases). Trimming shortened V by 2 bases and J by 4 bases, and 24 bases separated the two germline ends. CDR3 length equals 18 residues. Germline CDR1 and CDR2: MNHEY and SMNVEV (reference sequence).

The chain couples TRBV19 to TRBJ2-1; TRBD2 matches at 10 bases. This CDR3 contains 17 residues. Germline trimming cut 6 bases from V and 1 base from J; bases unmatched to any gene: 9. Germline CDR1 and CDR2: LNHDA and SQIVND (reference sequence). The CDR3 loop is CASRALSGRGSYNEQFF. The CDR3 DNA reads TGTGCCAGTAGGGCCTTAAGCGGGAGGGGGTCCTACAATGAGCAGTTCTTC.

This chain connects TRBV27 to TRBJ2-1, with D tentatively TRBD1 (6 bases). Per germline, CDR1 MNHEY and CDR2 SMNVEV (reference sequence). The germline V and J ends were trimmed by 2 bases and 6 bases, with 8 bases remaining between them. CDR3 size: 13 residues. The CDR3 nucleotides are TGTGCCAGCAGTTTAAACAGGGTCAATGAGCAGTTCTTC. The encoded protein is CASSLNRVNEQFF.

CDR3 sequence reads: CASGTGPGNTIYF. Written as DNA, the CDR3 is TGTGCTAGTGGGACAGGGCCTGGAAACACCATATATTTT. The V call is TRBV12-5, the J call TRBJ1-3, with TRBD1 identical over 7 bases. Losses at the gene ends were 6 bases for V and 2 bases for J; bases not matched to a gene: 1. The germline V gene encodes CDR1 LGHNT and CDR2 FRNRAP. The CDR3 has 13 amino acids.

J is TRBJ2-3 and V is TRBV13; 15 positions agree with TRBD2. The CDR3 has 22 amino acids. Germline V CDR1 and CDR2: PRHDT, FYEKMQ (reference sequence). V shed 1 base and J 3 bases; nucleotides not matched to a gene: 17. The CDR3 region has the DNA TGTGCCAGCAGCTTAGAGGCAGGACTAGCGGGAGGGCCCCGGAGGGAAACAGATACGCAGTATTTT. Its translation: CASSLEAGLAGGPRRETDTQYF.

The V and J genes are TRBV11-3 and TRBJ2-7, with 7 bases identical to TRBD1. The CDR3 consists of 15 residues. Per germline, CDR1 SGHNT and CDR2 YENEEA. With V trimmed by 0 bases and J by 6 bases, 8 bases remained unmatched. This CDR3 reads CASSLDWGTESEQYF. CDR3 sequence (DNA): TGTGCCAGCAGCTTAGATTGGGGGACAGAAAGCGAGCAGTACTTC.

The V gene is TRBV19, the J gene TRBJ1-5; 9 nucleotides match TRBD1. V lost 5 bases, J lost 2 bases, and 7 bases stayed unmatched. Germline V gene lookup returns CDR1 LNHDA and CDR2 SQIVND (reference sequence). The CDR3 runs 16 residues. CDR3 loop: CASSVWTGEGNQPQHF. CDR3 DNA sequence: TGTGCCAGTAGTGTGTGGACAGGGGAAGGCAATCAGCCCCAGCATTTT.

This chain joins TRBV4-2 and TRBJ1-1, with 8 bases that match TRBD1. V gave up 5 bases and J gave up 6 bases; unmatched junction bases: 11. Germline V lookup: CDR1 LGHNA, CDR2 YNFKEQ. This CDR3 region has 15 residues. The CDR3 reads CASSTRTGSVAEAFF. CDR3 in DNA: TGTGCCAGCAGCACGCGGACAGGGAGTGTCGCTGAAGCTTTCTTT.

This sequence joins TRBV28 and TRBJ1-3, with 7 positions matching TRBD1. This CDR3 contains 15 residues. Trimming removed 6 bases from V and 0 bases from J; junction bases left unmatched: 5. Germline-derived CDR1 and CDR2 are MDHEN and SYDVKM. CDR3 in amino acids: CASRLQGISGNTIYF. The CDR3 region has the DNA TGTGCCAGCAGGTTACAGGGGATCTCTGGAAACACCATATATTTT.

The chain is built from TRBV7-9 and TRBJ2-1, with TRBD2 matching 7 bases. This CDR3 is built from 19 residues. With 5 bases clipped from V and 0 bases from J, the junction kept 16 bases outside the gene matches. Germline V gene data show CDR1 as SEHNR and CDR2 as FQNEAQ (reference sequence). In DNA, the CDR3 is TGTGCCAGCAGCCCAAGGGCTCCGGGACTATCATACTCCTACAATGAGCAGTTCTTC. It encodes CASSPRAPGLSYSYNEQFF.